This T cell receptor (beta chain) was sequenced during a study of shared T cell receptors in the human thymus. The germline CDR1 and CDR2 sequences are MNHEY and SMNVEV (reference sequence). CDR3 size: 17 residues. Trimming at V came to 3 bases and at J to 3 bases, leaving 11 bases not matched to a gene. Method: immunoSEQ multiplex PCR; TCRdb's copy keeps in-frame clones and lacks some. Of hundreds of thousands of clones detected, around 85% appear once; the ten largest clones hold approximately 0.01%. The sample was also linked to a second study, of human thymus T cells. As reported in that work: Having surgery to correct congenital heart defects, healthy Finnish infants acted as the donors. Corrective heart surgery yielded the resections from which the thymus tissue came. Among thymic and blood repertoires, usage of V and J genes appeared biased. Related reports documented highly overlapping thymic repertoires among unrelated individuals.

The sample consisted of thymocytes. V usage is TRBV27 and J usage is TRBJ1-1; 9 nucleotides match TRBD1. The clonotype comes from a girl under three years old with a congenital heart defect. CDR3: CASSFFNPWTGDTEAFF. In DNA form, the CDR3 reads TGTGCCAGCAGTTTCTTTAATCCGTGGACAGGGGACACTGAAGCTTTCTTT.